This T cell receptor (beta chain) was documented in a study of T cell responses to AZD1222 COVID-19 vaccine. As regards this clone: Its target is unknown.

Assay: immunoSEQ multiplex PCR; the TCRdb copy retains only in-frame clones and omits some. In the table there are 54,000 or so clones, around nine tenths of which are singletons. Findings and limits, study-wide: No repertoire was sampled before or during the peak T cell response, only after it. It should be noted that donors were predominantly white British and more often female, and clonal diversity was possibly underestimated.

Trimming stripped 0 bases from V and 1 base from J, with 3 bases between. This CDR3 has 13 residues. The germline CDR1 and CDR2 sequences are SGHVS and FQNEAQ. The gene calls are TRBV7-8 and TRBJ1-1; D is uncertain. The material was peripheral blood, obtained on day 0 of AZD1222 vaccination. The clonotype originates from an adult in good health. The CDR3 region has the DNA TGTGCCAGCAGCTTAGCAGGGAACACTGAAGCTTTCTTT. It yields the protein CASSLAGNTEAFF.